These 22 T cell receptor beta chains were sequenced from one sample in a study of PD-1 blockade in classical Hodgkin lymphoma. Indicated time point: cycle 4 day 1 (C4D1), after around six weeks of nivolumab. Every one of the patients relapsed after autologous stem cell transplantation (brentuximab vedotin exposure was variable). Only in-frame clones appear in the TCRdb table, and some are missing; sequencing was by immunoSEQ multiplex PCR. Of 90,000 to 140,000 clones detected, more than 70% appear once; the ten largest clones hold about 20%. The material sequenced was peripheral blood mononuclear cells (PBMCs), taken before the fourth cycle of nivolumab. These receptors originate from a human donor with classical Hodgkin lymphoma.

The CDR3 region has the DNA TGTGCCAGCAGCGTTACCGGGACAGGGGGCGGGCAGCCCCAGCATTTT. This sequence encodes CASSVTGTGGGQPQHF. The chain has TRBV5-4 and TRBJ1-5; 12 bases agree with TRBD1. V lost 4 bases to trimming and J lost 7 bases; unmatched junction nucleotides: 9. This CDR3 has 16 amino acids. Looked up from germline, CDR1 is SGHNT and CDR2 is YYREEE (reference sequence).

V usage is TRBV7-8 and J usage is TRBJ2-1; a possible D gene is TRBD2 (6 bases). The CDR3 has 14 amino acids. Germline CDR1 reads SGHVS; CDR2 reads FQNEAQ. Trimming removed 5 bases from V and 5 bases from J, with 13 bases in between. CDR3 bases: TGTGCCAGCAGCCCGGGGACTCGGGACAATGAGCAGTTCTTC. Translated: CASSPGTRDNEQFF.

The chain is built from TRBV29-1 and TRBJ1-2; TRBD1 might be the D (5 bases). Germline-derived CDR1 and CDR2 are SQVTM and ANQGSEA. V was trimmed by 1 base and J by 0 bases, leaving 15 bases between them. The CDR3 has 16 residues. Here the CDR3 reads CSVEGDGRYSNYGYTF. The CDR3 DNA follows: TGCAGCGTTGAAGGGGACGGGAGATACTCTAACTATGGCTACACCTTC.

The chain carries TRBV4-2 and TRBJ2-3; D is possibly TRBD1 or TRBD2 (5 bases each). Looked up from germline, CDR1 is LGHNA and CDR2 is YNFKEQ. V was cut by 0 bases and J by 4 bases, with 11 bases left in between. The CDR3 totals 15 residues. The CDR3 DNA reads TGTGCCAGCAGCCAAGATGGGGCTAGCTCAGATACGCAGTATTTT. Its protein product is CASSQDGASSDTQYF.

Only one count was recorded for this clone. The chain employs TRBV19 and TRBJ1-1, with D perhaps TRBD1 (5 bases). Germline CDR1 reads LNHDA; CDR2 reads SQIVND (reference sequence). V was pared by 9 bases and J by 4 bases, with 24 bases between. The CDR3 loop spans 16 amino acids. The CDR3 here is CASIITSSGTSTEAFF. CDR3 bases: TGTGCCAGCATCATTACCAGTTCCGGGACGAGCACTGAAGCTTTCTTT.

V gene TRBV27 combines with J gene TRBJ1-3; D is unclear. The CDR3 is 12 residues long. V lost 5 bases, J lost 4 bases, and 6 bases lay in between. CDR1 MNHEY and CDR2 SMNVEV come from the germline V gene (reference sequence). The DNA of the CDR3 is TGTGCCAGCAGTCGTCCCGGAAACACCATATATTTT. Its translation is CASSRPGNTIYF.

The chain couples TRBV28 to TRBJ2-5, with 8 bases aligning to TRBD2. Losses at the gene ends were 7 bases for V and 7 bases for J; bases not matched to a gene: 14. The CDR3 runs to 15 residues. Germline values: CDR1 MDHEN, CDR2 SYDVKM. Here the CDR3 DNA reads TGTGCCAGCACCCAGCGGGGGACCAAAGCGAGGACCCAGTACTTC. This codes for CASTQRGTKARTQYF.

This chain joins TRBV28 and TRBJ1-3; TRBD1 aligns across 7 bases. The trim removed 1 base at V and 0 bases at J, leaving 6 bases unmatched. The CDR3 contains 17 residues. The germline V gene encodes CDR1 MDHEN and CDR2 SYDVKM. Here the CDR3 DNA reads TGTGCCAGCAGTTTATTTTCCAGGGGGGGCTCTGGAAACACCATATATTTT. Its protein product is CASSLFSRGGSGNTIYF.

V gene TRBV5-4 combines with J gene TRBJ2-7; D unclear. The CDR3 is 16 residues long. CDR1 is SGHNT, CDR2 YYREEE, per germline (reference sequence). The germline V and J ends were trimmed by 0 bases and 0 bases, with 13 bases remaining between them. CDR3 coding DNA: TGTGCCAGCAGCTTGGAGGTCTGGGGTAGCTCCTACGAGCAGTACTTC. Residues: CASSLEVWGSSYEQYF.

The genes are TRBV30 and TRBJ2-4; D remains unclear. The CDR3 is 14 residues long. The ends were cut back, 0 bases at V and 0 bases at J, with 6 bases in the middle. Looked up from germline, CDR1 is GTSNPN and CDR2 is SVGIG (reference sequence). CDR3 DNA sequence: TGTGCCTGGAGTGTATATCTAGCCAAAAACATTCAGTACTTC. It specifies CAWSVYLAKNIQYF. The variable domain in full, completed from reference TRBV30 and TRBJ2-4, reads SQTIHQWPATLVQPVGSPLSLECTVEGTSNPNLYWYRQAAGRGLQLLFYSVGIGQISSEVPQNLSASRPQDRQFILSSKKLLLSDSGFYLCAWSVYLAKNIQYFGAGTRLSVL.

The chain has TRBV10-2 and TRBJ2-3, with D uncertain. In germline, CDR1 is WSHSY, CDR2 SAAADI. CDR3 length equals 13 residues. V lost 8 bases and J 2 bases, leaving 11 bases between the germline ends. The CDR3 is CASGRSNTDTQYF. The CDR3 DNA sequence: TGCGCCAGCGGACGATCCAACACAGATACGCAGTATTTT.

The V and J genes are TRBV18 and TRBJ1-4; 10 nucleotides align to TRBD1. The CDR3 has 15 amino acids. In germline, CDR1 is KGHSH, CDR2 LQKENI. J was trimmed by 7 bases and V by 3 bases; bases with no gene match: 5. In nucleotides, the CDR3 is TGTGCCAGCTCACCCCTTGGACAGGGGGGTGAAAAACTGTTTTTT. This gives the protein CASSPLGQGGEKLFF.

This chain joins TRBV28 and TRBJ1-2; D gene unclear. Germline V gives CDR1 MDHEN, CDR2 SYDVKM. CDR3 length equals 14 residues. V was cut by 2 bases and J by 3 bases, with 10 bases left in between. The CDR3 DNA reads as TGTGCCAGCAGTTTAGGGCGTAATCACTATGGCTACACCTTC. It translates to CASSLGRNHYGYTF.

V is TRBV19 and J is TRBJ1-2, with 8 bases identical to TRBD1. Germline lookup yields CDR1 LNHDA and CDR2 SQIVND (reference sequence). Germline trimming cut 6 bases from V and 6 bases from J; bases unmatched to any gene: 15. The length of the CDR3 is 16 residues. The CDR3 nucleotides are TGTGCCAGTAGCAAGGCGAAGGGACAGGCTAAAAATGGCTACACCTTC. Its translation: CASSKAKGQAKNGYTF. The entire variable domain, with the rest obtained from reference TRBV19 and TRBJ1-2, is as follows: DGGITQSPKYLFRKEGQNVTLSCEQNLNHDAMYWYRQDPGQGLRLIYYSQIVNDFQKGDIAEGYSVSREKKESFPLTVTSAQKNPTAFYLCASSKAKGQAKNGYTFGSGTRLTVV.

The rearrangement links TRBV2 to TRBJ2-2, with 9 bases matching TRBD1. This CDR3 is built from 13 residues. Germline CDR1 and CDR2: SNHLY and FYNNEI. The V gene end was trimmed by 10 bases and the J gene end by 7 bases; junction bases not matched to a gene: 7. As DNA, the CDR3 is TGTGCCAATAACAGGGGGCAGGGCGGGGAGCTGTTTTTT. Encoded protein: CANNRGQGGELFF.

This sequence joins TRBV13 and TRBJ1-1; D perhaps matches TRBD1 (5 bases). Germline values: CDR1 PRHDT, CDR2 FYEKMQ (reference sequence). The V and J ends lost 1 base and 3 bases respectively, with 12 bases between them. The CDR3 spans 15 residues. The CDR3 reads CASSLVGGKDTEAFF. DNA for the CDR3: TGTGCCAGCAGCTTAGTGGGGGGGAAGGACACTGAAGCTTTCTTT.

The chain employs TRBV27 and TRBJ1-1; D perhaps matches TRBD1 (6 bases). V was cut by 5 bases and J by 0 bases, with 10 bases left in between. Germline CDR1 is MNHEY and CDR2 is SMNVEV (reference sequence). The CDR3 length is 14 residues. Here the CDR3 reads CASSTGQMNTEAFF. CDR3 nucleotides: TGTGCCAGCAGTACCGGACAGATGAACACTGAAGCTTTCTTT.

The genes are TRBV7-2 and TRBJ2-5; maybe TRBD1 (7 bases). V shed 5 bases and J shed 5 bases, with 15 bases lying between them. There are 14 residues in the CDR3. Germline CDR1 is SGHTA and CDR2 is FQGNSA. The CDR3 here is CASSLRTGGETQYF. The CDR3 DNA follows: TGTGCCAGCAGCCTAAGGACAGGAGGGGAGACCCAGTACTTC.

This chain joins TRBV4-1 and TRBJ2-5, with 9 bases aligning to TRBD1. The CDR3 is 15 residues long. V lost 3 bases and J lost 3; bases outside the gene matches: 5. CDR1 and CDR2 (germline): MGHRA, YSYEKL. The CDR3: CASSHPGQGKETQYF. The CDR3 bases are TGCGCCAGCAGCCACCCAGGACAGGGGAAAGAGACCCAGTACTTC.

This clone was observed a handful of times. The rearrangement links TRBV9 to TRBJ1-2; perhaps TRBD1 as D (5 bases). Trimming left V 0 bases short and J 5 bases short, with 14 bases between. Per germline, CDR1 SGDLS and CDR2 YYNGEE. This CDR3 is 15 amino acids long. CDR3 region: CASSVDGSGIYGYTF. CDR3 in DNA: TGTGCCAGCAGCGTAGATGGGTCAGGGATATATGGCTACACCTTC.

The rearrangement uses TRBV4-1 and TRBJ1-5; D not certain. CDR1 is MGHRA and CDR2 is YSYEKL in the germline V gene. This CDR3 is 17 amino acids long. Trimming took 0 bases from V and 3 from J, leaving 15 bases between them. The CDR3, as DNA: TGCGCCAGCAGCCAAGATAAGGAGAGAGCCTACAATCAGCCCCAGCATTTT. It specifies CASSQDKERAYNQPQHF.

This clone came up once. The J gene is TRBJ2-1, the V gene TRBV5-1; 8 bases line up with TRBD1. The V gene's germline CDR1 is SGHRS and CDR2 YFSETQ. V shed 0 bases and J 7 bases; nucleotides not matched to a gene: 0. The CDR3 consists of 13 residues. This chain's CDR3 is CASSLGQGNEQFF. The DNA of the CDR3 is TGCGCCAGCAGCTTGGGACAGGGGAATGAGCAGTTCTTC.